These 14 T cell receptor beta chains originate from one sample sequenced in a study of blood T cell repertoires in COVID-19. Data came from immunoSEQ multiplex PCR; TCRdb stores just in-frame clones and leaves some out. The sample lists over 100,000 clones; approximately 74% were seen once. Sequenced input: peripheral blood. The receptors stem from a woman in her seventies with acute or convalescent COVID-19.

This clone was counted a few times. The rearrangement links TRBV25-1 to TRBJ2-7; maybe TRBD1 (6 bases). Trimming cost V 3 bases and J 4 bases, with 10 bases left between them. The germline V gene has CDR1 MGHDK and CDR2 SYGVNS. The CDR3 is made up of 13 amino acids. Here the CDR3 reads CASSEVGQYEQYF. CDR3 DNA sequence: TGTGCCAGCAGTGAGGTAGGACAGTACGAGCAGTACTTC.

The rearrangement joins TRBV14 to TRBJ1-4; D is undetermined. Trimming took off 1 base at V and 5 bases at J, with 11 bases between the two ends. The length of the CDR3 is 15 residues. Germline V lookup: CDR1 SGHDN, CDR2 FVKESK. The CDR3 is CASSQGVQLNEKLFF. The CDR3 region has the DNA TGTGCCAGCAGCCAAGGCGTACAGCTGAATGAAAAACTGTTTTTT. Supplemented by reference TRBV14 and TRBJ1-4, the full variable domain reads EAGVTQFPSHSVIEKGQTVTLRCDPISGHDNLYWYRRVMGKEIKFLLHFVKESKQDESGMPNNRFLAERTGGTYSTLKVQPAELEDSGVYFCASSQGVQLNEKLFFGSGTQLSVL.

There are a few counts of this clone. The chain employs TRBV6-5 and TRBJ1-1; 9 bases match TRBD1. In germline, CDR1 is MNHEY, CDR2 SVGAGI. The CDR3 length is 14 residues. V shed 6 bases and J 4 bases; nucleotides not matched to a gene: 6. This CDR3 reads CASRDRGKGTEAFF. The CDR3 DNA reads as TGTGCCAGCAGGGACAGGGGAAAGGGCACTGAAGCTTTCTTT.

The rearrangement joins TRBV29-1 to TRBJ2-7; 8 bases are shared with TRBD1. V gave up 7 bases and J gave up 6 bases; unmatched junction bases: 5. The CDR3 sequence is 11 residues long. Germline CDR1 is SQVTM and CDR2 is ANQGSEA. The CDR3 DNA reads TGCAGCGCTGGACAGGGAGCCGAGCAGTACTTC. Its translation is CSAGQGAEQYF.

The chain joins TRBV21-1 to TRBJ2-7; the table's D call of TRBD1 was not tested on the DNA. TRBV21-1 is deemed a pseudogene. CDR3 size: 14 residues. The CDR3 protein is CASSKSQGAYEQYF. CDR3 in DNA: TGTGCCAGCAGCAAATCCCAGGGGGCCTACGAGCAGTACTTC.

V and J are TRBV4-1 and TRBJ1-3; unclear D gene. Germline lookup yields CDR1 MGHRA and CDR2 YSYEKL. Trimming cost V 1 base and J 0 bases, with 13 bases left between them. This CDR3 contains 17 residues. For the CDR3, the DNA is TGCGCCAGCAGCCAAGGTTTCGCGGGTGTCTCTGGAAACACCATATATTTT. Protein sequence: CASSQGFAGVSGNTIYF.

This chain joins TRBV5-1 and TRBJ2-5; tentatively, D is TRBD2 (6 bases). This CDR3 region has 14 residues. The V gene's germline CDR1 is SGHRS and CDR2 YFSETQ. V gave up 4 bases and J gave up 4 bases, with 14 bases separating them. The CDR3 region has the DNA TGCGCCAGCAGCCAGGCAGGGCGGGGAGAGACCCAGTACTTC. As protein: CASSQAGRGETQYF. Full variable domain (outside the CDR3, taken from reference TRBV5-1 and TRBJ2-5): KAGVTQTPRYLIKTRGQQVTLSCSPISGHRSVSWYQQTPGQGLQFLFEYFSETQRNKGNFPGRFSGRQFSNSRSEMNVSTLELGDSALYLCASSQAGRGETQYFGPGTRLLVL.

This chain joins TRBV5-1 and TRBJ2-3, with 8 bases that match TRBD1. The CDR3 length is 16 residues. V lost 2 bases to trimming and J lost 0 bases; unmatched junction nucleotides: 5. From germline, CDR1 is SGHRS and CDR2 YFSETQ. CDR3 bases: TGCGCCAGCAGCTTTTTCGGACAGGGAAGCACAGATACGCAGTATTTT. Encoded protein: CASSFFGQGSTDTQYF.

The chain carries TRBV28 and TRBJ2-3, with 8 bases aligning to TRBD1. V shed 5 bases and J 1 base; nucleotides not matched to a gene: 5. CDR1 MDHEN and CDR2 SYDVKM come from the germline V gene. The CDR3 loop spans 15 amino acids. Here the CDR3 reads CASSPPDRGTDTQYF. The CDR3 coding sequence is TGTGCCAGCAGTCCTCCGGACAGGGGCACAGATACGCAGTATTTT.

The CDR3 is CASSPGTASSYEQYF. The CDR3 nucleotides are TGCGCCAGCAGCCCCGGGACAGCCAGCTCCTACGAGCAGTACTTC. The gene calls are TRBV5-1 and TRBJ2-7; 7 bases fit TRBD1. Germline values: CDR1 SGHRS, CDR2 YFSETQ. This CDR3 is built from 15 residues. V lost 4 bases to trimming and J lost 0 bases; unmatched junction nucleotides: 7.

This clone turned up a few times. The chain is built from TRBV6-5 and TRBJ2-5; TRBD1 might be the D (6 bases). Looked up from germline, CDR1 is MNHEY and CDR2 is SVGAGI. Deletions cut 8 bases from V and 7 bases from J, with 17 bases between. CDR3 length: 13 amino acids. Here the CDR3 DNA reads TGTGCCAGCCGCCAGGGGTTTGCTGGGACCCAGTACTTC. Translation: CASRQGFAGTQYF.

This chain uses TRBV4-1 with TRBJ2-1; no clear D gene. This CDR3 is 10 amino acids long. V lost 4 bases, J lost 10 bases, and 5 bases lay in between. The germline CDR1 and CDR2 sequences are MGHRA and YSYEKL. The CDR3 DNA reads as TGCGCCAGCAGCCGTCGGGAGCAGTTCTTC. As protein: CASSRREQFF.

V gene TRBV25-1 combines with J gene TRBJ2-1; 8 bases are shared with TRBD2. Germline V gives CDR1 MGHDK, CDR2 SYGVNS. J was trimmed by 5 bases and V by 2 bases; bases with no gene match: 14. The length of the CDR3 is 18 residues. CDR3 sequence: CASSESGGRSLSHNEQFF. The CDR3 region has the DNA TGTGCCAGCAGTGAAAGTGGCGGGAGGAGTTTGTCACACAATGAGCAGTTCTTC.

The V and J genes are TRBV18 and TRBJ1-2; TRBD1 is a possible D gene (6 bases). Deletions cut 3 bases from V and 7 bases from J, with 18 bases between. This CDR3 has 15 amino acids. Per the germline V gene, CDR1 is KGHSH and CDR2 is LQKENI. The DNA of the CDR3 is TGTGCCAGCTCACCTTCTCTTACAGGGAAGGTTGGCTACACCTTC. It specifies CASSPSLTGKVGYTF. Full variable domain (missing parts from reference TRBV18 and TRBJ1-2): NAGVMQNPRHLVRRRGQEARLRCSPMKGHSHVYWYRQLPEEGLKFMVYLQKENIIDESGMPKERFSAEFPKEGPSILRIQQVVRGDSAAYFCASSPSLTGKVGYTFGSGTRLTVV.